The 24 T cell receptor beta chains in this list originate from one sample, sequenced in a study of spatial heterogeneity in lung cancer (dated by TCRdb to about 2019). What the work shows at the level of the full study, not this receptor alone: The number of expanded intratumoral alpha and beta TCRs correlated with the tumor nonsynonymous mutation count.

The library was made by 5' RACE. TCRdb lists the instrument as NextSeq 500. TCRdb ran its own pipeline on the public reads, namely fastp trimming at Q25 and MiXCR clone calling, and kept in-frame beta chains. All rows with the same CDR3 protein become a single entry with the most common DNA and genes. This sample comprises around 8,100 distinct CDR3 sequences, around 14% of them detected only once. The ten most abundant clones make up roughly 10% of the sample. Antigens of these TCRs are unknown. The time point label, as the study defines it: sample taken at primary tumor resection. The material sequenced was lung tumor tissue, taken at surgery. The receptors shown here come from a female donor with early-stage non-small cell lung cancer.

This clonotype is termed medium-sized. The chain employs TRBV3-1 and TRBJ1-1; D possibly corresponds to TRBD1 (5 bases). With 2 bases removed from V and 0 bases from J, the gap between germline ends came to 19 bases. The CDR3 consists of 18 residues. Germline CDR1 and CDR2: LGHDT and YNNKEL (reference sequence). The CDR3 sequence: CASSQLGWGGGLNTEAFF. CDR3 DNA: TGTGCCAGCAGCCAATTGGGATGGGGCGGGGGTTTGAACACTGAAGCTTTCTTT.

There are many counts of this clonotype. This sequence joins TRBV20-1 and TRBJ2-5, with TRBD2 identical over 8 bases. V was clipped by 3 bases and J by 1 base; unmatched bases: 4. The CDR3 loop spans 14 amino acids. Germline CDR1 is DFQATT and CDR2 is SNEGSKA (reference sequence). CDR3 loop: CSASSAGGQETQYF. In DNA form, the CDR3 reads TGCAGTGCTAGTTCTGCGGGGGGCCAAGAGACCCAGTACTTC.

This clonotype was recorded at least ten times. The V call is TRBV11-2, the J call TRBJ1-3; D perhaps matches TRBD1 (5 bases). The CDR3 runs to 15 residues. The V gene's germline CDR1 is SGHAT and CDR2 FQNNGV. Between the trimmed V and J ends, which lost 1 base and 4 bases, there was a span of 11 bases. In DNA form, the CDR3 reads TGTGCCAGCAGCTTAGTTCGAGGGGTCGGAAACACCATATATTTT. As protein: CASSLVRGVGNTIYF.

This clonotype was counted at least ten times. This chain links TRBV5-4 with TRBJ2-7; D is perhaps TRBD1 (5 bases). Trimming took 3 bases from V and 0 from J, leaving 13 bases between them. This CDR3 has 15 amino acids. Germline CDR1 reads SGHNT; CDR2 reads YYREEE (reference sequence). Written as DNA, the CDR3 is TGTGCCAGCAGCTACGACAGACGATTCTCCTACGAGCAGTACTTC. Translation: CASSYDRRFSYEQYF.

CDR3 residues: CASSVDREGTGELFF. The CDR3, as DNA: TGCGCCAGCAGCGTCGACAGGGAAGGGACCGGGGAGCTGTTTTTT. The chain joins TRBV5-1 to TRBJ2-2; 7 nucleotides agree with TRBD1. Germline CDR1 and CDR2: SGHRS and YFSETQ. This CDR3 region has 15 residues. With 4 bases clipped from V and 5 bases from J, the junction kept 8 bases outside the gene matches.

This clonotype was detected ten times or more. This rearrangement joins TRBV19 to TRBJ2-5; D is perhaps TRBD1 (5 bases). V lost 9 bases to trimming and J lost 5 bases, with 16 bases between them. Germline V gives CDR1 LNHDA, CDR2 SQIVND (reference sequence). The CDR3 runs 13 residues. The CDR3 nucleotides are TGTGCCAGCCAGGGTTGGTCTTCGGAGACCCAGTACTTC. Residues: CASQGWSSETQYF.

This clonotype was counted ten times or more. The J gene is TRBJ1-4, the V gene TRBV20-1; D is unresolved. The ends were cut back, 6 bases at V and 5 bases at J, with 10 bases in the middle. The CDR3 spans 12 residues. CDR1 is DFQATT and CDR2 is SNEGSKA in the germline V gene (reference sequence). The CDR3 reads CSAPRRNEKLFF. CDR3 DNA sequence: TGCAGTGCCCCGAGGAGAAATGAAAAACTGTTTTTT.

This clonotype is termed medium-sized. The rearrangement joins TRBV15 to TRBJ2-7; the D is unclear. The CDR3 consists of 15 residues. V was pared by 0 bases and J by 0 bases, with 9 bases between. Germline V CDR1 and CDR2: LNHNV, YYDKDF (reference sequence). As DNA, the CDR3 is TGTGCCACCAGCAGAGAGGGCACCTCCTCCTACGAGCAGTACTTC. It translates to CATSREGTSSYEQYF.

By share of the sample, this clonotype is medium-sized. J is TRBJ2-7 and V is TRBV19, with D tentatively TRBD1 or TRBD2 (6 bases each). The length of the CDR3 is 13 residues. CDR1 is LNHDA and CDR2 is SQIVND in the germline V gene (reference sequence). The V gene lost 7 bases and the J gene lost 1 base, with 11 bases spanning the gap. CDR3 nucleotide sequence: TGTGCCAGTAAGGGGGGCACGTCCTACGAGCAGTACTTC. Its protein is CASKGGTSYEQYF. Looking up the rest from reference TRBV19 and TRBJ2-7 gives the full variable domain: DGGITQSPKYLFRKEGQNVTLSCEQNLNHDAMYWYRQDPGQGLRLIYYSQIVNDFQKGDIAEGYSVSREKKESFPLTVTSAQKNPTAFYLCASKGGTSYEQYFGPGTRLTVT.

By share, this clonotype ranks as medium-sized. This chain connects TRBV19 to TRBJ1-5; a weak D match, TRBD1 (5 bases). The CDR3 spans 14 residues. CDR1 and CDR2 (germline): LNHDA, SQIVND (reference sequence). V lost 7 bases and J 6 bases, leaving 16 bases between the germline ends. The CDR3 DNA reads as TGTGCCAGTACCGCCCAGCAGGGACGTCAGCCCCAGCATTTT. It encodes CASTAQQGRQPQHF. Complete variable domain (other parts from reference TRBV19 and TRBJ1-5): DGGITQSPKYLFRKEGQNVTLSCEQNLNHDAMYWYRQDPGQGLRLIYYSQIVNDFQKGDIAEGYSVSREKKESFPLTVTSAQKNPTAFYLCASTAQQGRQPQHFGDGTRLSIL.

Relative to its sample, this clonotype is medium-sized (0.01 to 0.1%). The CDR3 sequence is CASSRGQRYEQYF. CDR3 sequence (DNA): TGTGCCAGCAGCCGGGGACAGCGATACGAGCAGTACTTC. The chain is built from TRBV3-1 and TRBJ2-7; 7 nucleotides match TRBD1. This CDR3 contains 13 residues. The J segment lost 4 bases and the V segment lost 4 bases, leaving 4 bases of the junction unmatched. The germline V gene encodes CDR1 LGHDT and CDR2 YNNKEL (reference sequence).

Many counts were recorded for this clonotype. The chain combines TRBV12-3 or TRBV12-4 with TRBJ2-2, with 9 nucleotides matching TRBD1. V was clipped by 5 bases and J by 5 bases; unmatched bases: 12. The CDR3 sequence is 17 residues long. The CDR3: CASSPGQGLLITGELFF. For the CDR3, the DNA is TGTGCCAGCAGTCCGGGACAGGGACTATTAATAACCGGGGAGCTGTTTTTT.

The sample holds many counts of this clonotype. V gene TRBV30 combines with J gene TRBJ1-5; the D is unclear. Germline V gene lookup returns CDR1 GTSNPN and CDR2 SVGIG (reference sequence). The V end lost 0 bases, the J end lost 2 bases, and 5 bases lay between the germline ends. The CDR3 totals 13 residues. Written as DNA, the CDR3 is TGTGCCTGGAGTGTACAAGGCAATCAGCCCCAGCATTTT. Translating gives CAWSVQGNQPQHF.

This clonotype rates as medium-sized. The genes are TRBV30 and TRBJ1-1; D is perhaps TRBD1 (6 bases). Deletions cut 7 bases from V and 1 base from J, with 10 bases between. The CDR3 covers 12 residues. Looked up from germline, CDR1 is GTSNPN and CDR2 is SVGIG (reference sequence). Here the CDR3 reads CASGTRNTEAFF. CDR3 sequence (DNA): TGTGCCTCCGGGACAAGGAACACTGAAGCTTTCTTT.

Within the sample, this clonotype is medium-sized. CDR3 amino acids: CASSERGRTLGTQYF. CDR3 in DNA: TGCGCCAGCAGTGAAAGGGGTAGGACCCTCGGTACGCAGTATTTT. The V and J genes are TRBV10-1 and TRBJ2-3; the D gene is possibly TRBD1 (5 bases). Germline CDR1 is WNHNN and CDR2 is SYGVQD (reference sequence). Trimming removed 3 bases at V and 8 bases at J, with 18 bases between. The CDR3 is 15 amino acids.

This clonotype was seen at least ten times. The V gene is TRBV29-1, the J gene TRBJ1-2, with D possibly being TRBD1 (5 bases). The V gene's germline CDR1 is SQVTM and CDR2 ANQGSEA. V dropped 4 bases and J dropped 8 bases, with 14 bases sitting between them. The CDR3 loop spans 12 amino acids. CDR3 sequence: CSVGIRGGGYTF. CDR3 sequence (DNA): TGCAGCGTTGGGATACGGGGGGGAGGCTACACCTTC.

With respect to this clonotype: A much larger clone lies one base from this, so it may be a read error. CDR3 DNA: TGTGCCAGCAGTTACGGCCACTGGGACACCCGGAGGGGCACAGATACGCAGTATTTT. Amino acid sequence: CASSYGHWDTRRGTDTQYF. The chain uses TRBV6-2 or TRBV6-3 and TRBJ2-3; D assignment may be TRBD1 or TRBD2 (6 bases each). Germline V CDR1 and CDR2: MNHEY, SVGEGT. V was trimmed by 2 bases and J by 1 base, leaving 22 bases between them. The CDR3 is made up of 19 amino acids.

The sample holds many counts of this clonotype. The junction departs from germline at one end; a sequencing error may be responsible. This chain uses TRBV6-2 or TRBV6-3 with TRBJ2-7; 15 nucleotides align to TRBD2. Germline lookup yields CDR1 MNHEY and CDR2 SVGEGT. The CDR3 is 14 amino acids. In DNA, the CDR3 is TGTGCCAGCAGTTACACGAGGACTAGCGGGGGGGCGGACTTC. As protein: CASSYTRTSGGADF.

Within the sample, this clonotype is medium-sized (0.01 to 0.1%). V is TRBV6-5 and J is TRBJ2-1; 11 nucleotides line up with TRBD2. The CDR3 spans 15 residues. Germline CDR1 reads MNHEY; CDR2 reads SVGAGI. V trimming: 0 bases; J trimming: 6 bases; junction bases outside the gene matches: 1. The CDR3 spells CASSYSGLAVNEQFF. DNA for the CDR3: TGTGCCAGCAGTTACTCGGGACTAGCGGTCAATGAGCAGTTCTTC.

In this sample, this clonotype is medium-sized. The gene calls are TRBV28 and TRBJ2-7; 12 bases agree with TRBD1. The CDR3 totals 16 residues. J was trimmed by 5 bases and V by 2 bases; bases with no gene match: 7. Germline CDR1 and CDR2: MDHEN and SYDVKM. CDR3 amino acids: CASSLLRDRGPDEQYF. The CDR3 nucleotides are TGTGCCAGCAGTTTACTCCGGGACAGGGGGCCTGACGAGCAGTACTTC.

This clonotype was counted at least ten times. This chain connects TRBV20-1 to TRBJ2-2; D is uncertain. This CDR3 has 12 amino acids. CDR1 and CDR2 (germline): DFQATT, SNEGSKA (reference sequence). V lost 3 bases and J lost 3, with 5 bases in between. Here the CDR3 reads CSARMDTGELFF. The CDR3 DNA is TGCAGTGCTAGGATGGACACCGGGGAGCTGTTTTTT.

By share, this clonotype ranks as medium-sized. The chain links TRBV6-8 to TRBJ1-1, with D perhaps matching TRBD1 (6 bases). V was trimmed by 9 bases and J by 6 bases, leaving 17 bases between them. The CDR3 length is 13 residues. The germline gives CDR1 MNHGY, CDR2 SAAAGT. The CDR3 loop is CASDRFVGAEAFF. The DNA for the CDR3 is TGTGCCAGTGACAGGTTCGTGGGCGCTGAAGCTTTCTTT.

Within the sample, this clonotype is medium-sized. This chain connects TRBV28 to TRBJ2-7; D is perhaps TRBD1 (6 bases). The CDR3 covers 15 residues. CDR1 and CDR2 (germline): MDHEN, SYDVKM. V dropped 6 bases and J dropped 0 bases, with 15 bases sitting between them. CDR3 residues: CASSPGTKSSYEQYF. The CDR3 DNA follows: TGTGCCAGCAGCCCCGGGACAAAGAGCTCCTACGAGCAGTACTTC.

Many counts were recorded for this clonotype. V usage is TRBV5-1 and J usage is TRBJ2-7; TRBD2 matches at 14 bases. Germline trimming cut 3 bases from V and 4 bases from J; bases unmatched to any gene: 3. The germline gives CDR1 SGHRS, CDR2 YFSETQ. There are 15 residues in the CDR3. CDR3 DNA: TGCGCCAGCAGCTCCAGGACTAGCGGGGGGTACGAGCAGTACTTC. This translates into CASSSRTSGGYEQYF.